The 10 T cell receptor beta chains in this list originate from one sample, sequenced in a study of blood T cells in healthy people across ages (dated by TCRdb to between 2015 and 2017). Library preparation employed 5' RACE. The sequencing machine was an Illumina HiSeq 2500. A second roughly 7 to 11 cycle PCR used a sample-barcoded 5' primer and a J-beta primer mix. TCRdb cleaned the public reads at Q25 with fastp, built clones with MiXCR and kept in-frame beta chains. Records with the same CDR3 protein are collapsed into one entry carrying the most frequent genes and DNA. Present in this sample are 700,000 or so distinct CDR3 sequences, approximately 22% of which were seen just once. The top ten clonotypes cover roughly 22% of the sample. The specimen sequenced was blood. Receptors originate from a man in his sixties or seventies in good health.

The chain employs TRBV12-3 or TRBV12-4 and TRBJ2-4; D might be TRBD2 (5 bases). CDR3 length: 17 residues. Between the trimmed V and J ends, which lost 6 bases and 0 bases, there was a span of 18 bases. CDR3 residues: CASRPTQGGRAKNIQYF. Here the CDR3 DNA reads TGTGCCAGCAGACCAACTCAAGGAGGCAGAGCCAAAAACATTCAGTACTTC.

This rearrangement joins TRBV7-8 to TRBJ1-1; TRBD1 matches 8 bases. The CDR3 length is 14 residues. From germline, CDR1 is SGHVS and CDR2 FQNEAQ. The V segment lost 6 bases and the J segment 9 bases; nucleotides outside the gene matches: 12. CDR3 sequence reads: CASSRSGQALKAFF. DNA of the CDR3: TGTGCCAGCAGTCGGTCGGGACAGGCCTTAAAAGCTTTCTTT.

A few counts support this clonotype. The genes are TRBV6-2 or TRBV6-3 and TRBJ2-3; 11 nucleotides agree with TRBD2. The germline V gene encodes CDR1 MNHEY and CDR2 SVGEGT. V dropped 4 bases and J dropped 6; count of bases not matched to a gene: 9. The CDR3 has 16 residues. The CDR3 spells CASSLGLADPRDTQYF. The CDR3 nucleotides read TGTGCCAGCAGTTTGGGACTAGCGGACCCCCGGGATACGCAGTATTTT.

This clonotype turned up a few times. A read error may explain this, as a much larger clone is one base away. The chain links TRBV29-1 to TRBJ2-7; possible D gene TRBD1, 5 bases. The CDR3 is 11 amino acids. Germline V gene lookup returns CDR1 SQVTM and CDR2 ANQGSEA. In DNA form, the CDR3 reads TGCAGCGTTGTAGACAGACACGAGCAGTGCGTC. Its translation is CSVVDRHEQCV.

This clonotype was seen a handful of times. The CDR3 protein is CASSYWGREGADTQYF. DNA of the CDR3: TGTGCCAGCAGCTACTGGGGGCGGGAGGGGGCAGATACGCAGTATTTT. V gene TRBV7-8 combines with J gene TRBJ2-3; 9 nucleotides align to TRBD2. V lost 4 bases to trimming and J lost 4 bases; unmatched junction nucleotides: 9. Germline V gene lookup returns CDR1 SGHVS and CDR2 FQNEAQ. CDR3 length: 16 residues.

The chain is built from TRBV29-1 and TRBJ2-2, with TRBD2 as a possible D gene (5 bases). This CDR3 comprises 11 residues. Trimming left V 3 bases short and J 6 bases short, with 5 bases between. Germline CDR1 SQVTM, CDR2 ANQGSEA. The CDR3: CSVERAGELFF. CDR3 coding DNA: TGCAGCGTTGAGCGGGCCGGGGAGCTGTTTTTT.

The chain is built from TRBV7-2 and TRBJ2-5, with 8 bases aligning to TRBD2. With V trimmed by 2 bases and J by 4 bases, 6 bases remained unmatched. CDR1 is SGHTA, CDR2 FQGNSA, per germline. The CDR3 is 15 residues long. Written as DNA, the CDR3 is TGTGCCAGCAGCTTACTAGCGGGCTCTCCAGAGACCCAGTACTTC. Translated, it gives CASSLLAGSPETQYF.

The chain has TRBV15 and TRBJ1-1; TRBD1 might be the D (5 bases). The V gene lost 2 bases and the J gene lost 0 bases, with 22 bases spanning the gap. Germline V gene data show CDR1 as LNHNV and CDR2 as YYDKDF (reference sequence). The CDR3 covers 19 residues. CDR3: CATSRSRDRLIRMNTEAFF. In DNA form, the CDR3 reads TGTGCCACCAGCAGATCCCGGGACCGGCTAATACGGATGAACACTGAAGCTTTCTTT.

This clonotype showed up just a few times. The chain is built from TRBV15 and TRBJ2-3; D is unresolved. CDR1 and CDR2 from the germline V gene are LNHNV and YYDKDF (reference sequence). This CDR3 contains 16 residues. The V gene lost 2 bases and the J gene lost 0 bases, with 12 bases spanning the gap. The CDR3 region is CATSRIRTQSTDTQYF. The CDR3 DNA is TGTGCCACCAGCAGAATAAGGACCCAGAGCACAGATACGCAGTATTTT.

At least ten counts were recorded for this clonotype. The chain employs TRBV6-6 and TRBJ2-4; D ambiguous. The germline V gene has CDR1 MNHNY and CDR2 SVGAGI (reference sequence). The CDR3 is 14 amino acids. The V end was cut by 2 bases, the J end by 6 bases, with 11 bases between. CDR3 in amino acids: CASSYGTTGNIQYF. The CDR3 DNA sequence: TGTGCCAGCAGTTACGGAACCACTGGAAACATTCAGTACTTC.